This TCR beta chain was captured in a study of naive CD8 T cells in extremely preterm neonates. Whole-study findings and limits: Preterm infants showed shorter CDR3s, fewer N additions and less trimming than older groups. CDR3 nucleotide sharing was roughly 3% in preterm, more than 0.35% term, around 0.03% children, 0.009% to 0.01% adults. Preterm neonates had significantly lower iChao1 richness than other age groups.

TCRdb's table, derived via immunoSEQ multiplex PCR, lists solely in-frame clones and lacks some. The top ten hold approximately 1% of the sample, which has tens of thousands of clones, 70% to 90% seen once. Samples were taken at extremely preterm deliveries at roughly 22-28 weeks of gestation. Sorted cells: live naive CD8+ T cells, CD45RA+CCR7+, Annexin V-negative. About 20,000 to 100,000 naive CD8+ T cells were sorted per sample. Comments on this clone: The antigen remains undetermined.

This CDR3 has 15 residues. Germline trimming cut 4 bases from V and 3 bases from J; bases unmatched to any gene: 7. Germline V lookup: CDR1 SGHDN, CDR2 FVKESK. This chain connects TRBV14 to TRBJ2-7; 9 bases agree with TRBD2. The specimen was naive CD8+ T cells from cord blood. This TCR was recovered from a boy who was born preterm. CDR3 residues: CASSLGASGDYEQYF. The CDR3 bases are TGTGCCAGCAGCCTTGGAGCTAGCGGGGACTACGAGCAGTACTTC.